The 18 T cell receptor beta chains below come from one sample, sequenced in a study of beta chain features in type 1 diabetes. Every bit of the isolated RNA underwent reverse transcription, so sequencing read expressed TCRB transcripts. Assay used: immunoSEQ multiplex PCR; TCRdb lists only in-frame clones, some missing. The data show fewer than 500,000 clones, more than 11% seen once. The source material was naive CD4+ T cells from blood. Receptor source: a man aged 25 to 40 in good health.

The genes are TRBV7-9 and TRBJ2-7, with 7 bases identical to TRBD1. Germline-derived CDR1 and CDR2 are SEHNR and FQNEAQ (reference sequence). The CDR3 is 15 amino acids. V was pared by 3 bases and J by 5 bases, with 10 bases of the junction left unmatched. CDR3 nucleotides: TGTGCCAGCAGCTTTAACAGGGGTTCCATCGACGAGCAGTACTTC. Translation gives CASSFNRGSIDEQYF.

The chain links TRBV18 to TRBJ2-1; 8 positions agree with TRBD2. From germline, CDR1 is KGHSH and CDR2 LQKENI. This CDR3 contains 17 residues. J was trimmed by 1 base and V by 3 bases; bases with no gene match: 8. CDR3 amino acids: CASSPPKAGVSYNEQFF. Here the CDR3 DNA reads TGTGCCAGCTCACCCCCCAAAGCGGGGGTATCCTACAATGAGCAGTTCTTC.

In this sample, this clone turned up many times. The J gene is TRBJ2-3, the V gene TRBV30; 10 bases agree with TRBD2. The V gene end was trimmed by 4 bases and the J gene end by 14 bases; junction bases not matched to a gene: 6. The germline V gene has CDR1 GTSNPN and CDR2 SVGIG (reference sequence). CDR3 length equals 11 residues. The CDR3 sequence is CAWTTSGSTYF. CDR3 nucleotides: TGTGCCTGGACGACTAGCGGGTCGACGTATTTT.

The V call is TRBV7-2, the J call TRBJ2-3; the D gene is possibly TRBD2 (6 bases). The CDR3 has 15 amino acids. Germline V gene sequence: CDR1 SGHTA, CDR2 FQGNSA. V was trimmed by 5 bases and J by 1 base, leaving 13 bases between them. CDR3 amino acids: CASSPQRARTDTQYF. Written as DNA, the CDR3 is TGTGCCAGCAGCCCCCAGCGGGCCCGCACAGATACGCAGTATTTT. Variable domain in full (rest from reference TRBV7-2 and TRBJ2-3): GAGVSQSPSNKVTEKGKDVELRCDPISGHTALYWYRQSLGQGLEFLIYFQGNSAPDKSGLPSDRFSAERTGGSVSTLTIQRTQQEDSAVYLCASSPQRARTDTQYFGPGTRLTVL.

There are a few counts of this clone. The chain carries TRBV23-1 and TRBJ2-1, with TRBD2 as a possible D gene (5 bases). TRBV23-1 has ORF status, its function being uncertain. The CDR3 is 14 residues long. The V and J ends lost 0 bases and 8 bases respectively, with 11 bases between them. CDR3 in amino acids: CASSQSGAADEQFF. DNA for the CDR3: TGCGCCAGCAGTCAATCTGGAGCGGCGGATGAGCAGTTCTTC.

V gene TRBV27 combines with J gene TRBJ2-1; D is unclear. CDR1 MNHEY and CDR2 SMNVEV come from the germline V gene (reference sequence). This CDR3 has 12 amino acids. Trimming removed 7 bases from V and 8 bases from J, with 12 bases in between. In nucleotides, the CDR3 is TGTGCCAGCAAAAGAACAGTTGATGAGCAGTTCTTC. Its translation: CASKRTVDEQFF.

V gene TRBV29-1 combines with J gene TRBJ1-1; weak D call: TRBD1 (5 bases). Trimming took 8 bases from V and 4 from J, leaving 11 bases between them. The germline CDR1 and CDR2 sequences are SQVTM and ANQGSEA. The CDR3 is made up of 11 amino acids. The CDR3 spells CSHYRGTEAFF. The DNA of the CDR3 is TGCAGCCATTATAGGGGCACTGAAGCTTTCTTT.

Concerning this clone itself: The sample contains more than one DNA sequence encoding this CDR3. The CDR3 spells CASSLDRNQPQHF. The CDR3 DNA follows: TGTGCCAGCTCACTGGACAGGAATCAGCCCCAGCATTTT. The rearrangement joins TRBV18 to TRBJ1-5; 7 nucleotides line up with TRBD1. The germline V gene encodes CDR1 KGHSH and CDR2 LQKENI. V was pared by 4 bases and J by 4 bases, with 1 base of the junction left unmatched. CDR3 length: 13 amino acids.

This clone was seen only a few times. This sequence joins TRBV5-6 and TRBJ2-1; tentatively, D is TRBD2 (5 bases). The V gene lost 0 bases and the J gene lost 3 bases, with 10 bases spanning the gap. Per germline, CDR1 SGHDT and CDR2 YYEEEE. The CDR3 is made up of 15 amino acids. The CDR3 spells CASSLGGNLYNEQFF. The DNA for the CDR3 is TGTGCCAGCAGCTTGGGAGGGAATCTCTACAATGAGCAGTTCTTC.

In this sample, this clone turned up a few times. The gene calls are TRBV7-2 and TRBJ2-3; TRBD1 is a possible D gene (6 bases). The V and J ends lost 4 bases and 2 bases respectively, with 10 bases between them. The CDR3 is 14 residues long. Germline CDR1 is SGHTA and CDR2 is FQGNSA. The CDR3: CASSSRGITDTQYF. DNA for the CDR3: TGTGCCAGCAGCTCAAGGGGGATCACAGATACGCAGTATTTT.

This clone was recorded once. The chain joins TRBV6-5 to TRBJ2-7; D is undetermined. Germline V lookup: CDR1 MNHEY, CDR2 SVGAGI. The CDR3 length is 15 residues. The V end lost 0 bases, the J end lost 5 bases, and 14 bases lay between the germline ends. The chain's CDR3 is CASSYSKILLDEQYF. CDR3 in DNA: TGTGCCAGCAGTTACTCTAAGATACTTCTAGACGAGCAGTACTTC.

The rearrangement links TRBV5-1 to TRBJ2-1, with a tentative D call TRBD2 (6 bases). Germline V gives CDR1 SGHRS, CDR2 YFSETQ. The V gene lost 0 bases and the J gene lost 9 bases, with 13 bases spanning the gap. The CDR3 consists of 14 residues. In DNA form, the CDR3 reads TGCGCCAGCAGCTTGGCGACTAGAACCGGTGAGCAGTTCTTC. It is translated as CASSLATRTGEQFF.

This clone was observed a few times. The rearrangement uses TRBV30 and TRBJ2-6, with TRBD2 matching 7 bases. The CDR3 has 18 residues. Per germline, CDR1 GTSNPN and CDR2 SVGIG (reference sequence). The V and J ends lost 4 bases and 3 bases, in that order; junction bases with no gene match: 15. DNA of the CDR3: TGTGCCTGGATCCCAGGGATCGGGAGGATAGATGGGGCCAACGTCCTGACTTTC. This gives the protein CAWIPGIGRIDGANVLTF.

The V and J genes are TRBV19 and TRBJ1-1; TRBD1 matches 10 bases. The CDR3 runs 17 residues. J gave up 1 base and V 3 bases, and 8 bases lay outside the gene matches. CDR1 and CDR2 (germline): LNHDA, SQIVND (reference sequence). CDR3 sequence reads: CASSIPLGTGANTEAFF. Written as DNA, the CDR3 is TGTGCCAGTAGTATCCCCTTGGGGACAGGGGCGAACACTGAAGCTTTCTTT.

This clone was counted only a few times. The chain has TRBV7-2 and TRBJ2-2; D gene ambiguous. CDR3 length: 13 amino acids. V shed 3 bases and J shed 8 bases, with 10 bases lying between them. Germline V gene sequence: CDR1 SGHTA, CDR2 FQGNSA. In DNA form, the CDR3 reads TGTGCCAGCAGCTTGCTATCGATTGGGGAGCTGTTTTTT. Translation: CASSLLSIGELFF.

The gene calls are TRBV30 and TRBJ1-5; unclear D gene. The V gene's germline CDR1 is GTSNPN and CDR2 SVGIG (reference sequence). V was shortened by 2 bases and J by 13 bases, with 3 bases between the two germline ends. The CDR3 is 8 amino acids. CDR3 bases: TGTGCCTGGAGTTCGCAGCATTTT. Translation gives CAWSSQHF.

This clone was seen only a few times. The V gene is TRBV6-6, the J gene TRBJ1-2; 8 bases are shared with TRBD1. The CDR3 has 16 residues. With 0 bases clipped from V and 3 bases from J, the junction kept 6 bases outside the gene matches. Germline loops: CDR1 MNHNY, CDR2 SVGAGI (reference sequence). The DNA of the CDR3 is TGTGCCAGCAGTTACTCGGGACAGGCGCTAGACTATGGCTACACCTTC. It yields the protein CASSYSGQALDYGYTF.

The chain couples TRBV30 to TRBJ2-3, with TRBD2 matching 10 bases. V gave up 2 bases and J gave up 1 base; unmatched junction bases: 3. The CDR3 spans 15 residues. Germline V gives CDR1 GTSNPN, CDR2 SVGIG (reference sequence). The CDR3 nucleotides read TGTGCCTGGAGTCCCCTAGCGGGGGGCACAGATACGCAGTATTTT. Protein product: CAWSPLAGGTDTQYF.